Below, 11 T cell receptor beta chains from the same sample are listed, as sequenced in a study of shared clonotypes between healthy human individuals (dated by TCRdb to about 2020). Library prep was done by the immunoSEQ multiplex PCR assay. Sourced from immuneACCESS, this table was stored by TCRdb with only in-frame sequences that have V and J called. A share of the clones is absent; for the studies checked, an unresolved V gene accounts for under half, and the remainder has no known explanation. This sample is represented by approximately 2,000,000 clones; about 94% of them were singletons. The ten largest clones capture over 1.5% of the sample. CD8 naive samples were CD45RO-negative cells positively selected for CCR7, giving a CD45RA+CCR7+ population that excluded TemRA cells. The specimen was naive CD8+ T cells from PBMCs. According to the study, the label for this sample's cell subset or site signals: CD45RA+CCR7+. The receptors were sampled from a man between 18 and 35 years old in good health. Some clones in this sample may be carry-over from other donors' samples.

This clone appeared a single time. The J gene is TRBJ2-5, the V gene TRBV28; the D gene is possibly TRBD2 (5 bases). Germline V gene lookup returns CDR1 MDHEN and CDR2 SYDVKM. The CDR3 is 13 residues long. Trimming took 10 bases from V and 4 from J, leaving 16 bases between them. CDR3 in amino acids: CAICDGDIETQYF. As DNA, the CDR3 is TGTGCCATATGTGACGGGGATATAGAGACCCAGTACTTC.

The rearrangement joins TRBV5-4 to TRBJ2-1; 9 bases are shared with TRBD2. V lost 1 base to trimming and J lost 5 bases; unmatched junction nucleotides: 4. Germline values: CDR1 SGHNT, CDR2 YYREEE (reference sequence). The CDR3 is 15 amino acids. CDR3 nucleotide sequence: TGTGCCAGCAGCTTGTTCGTAGCGGGAGACAATGAGCAGTTCTTC. Translated, it gives CASSLFVAGDNEQFF.

V gene TRBV28 combines with J gene TRBJ2-5; 7 bases agree with TRBD1. The CDR3 is made up of 15 amino acids. CDR1 and CDR2 (germline): MDHEN, SYDVKM. V shed 2 bases, J shed 4 bases, and the junction held 7 bases outside the gene matches. The CDR3 loop reads CASSLGTAVVETQYF. The CDR3 DNA sequence: TGTGCCAGCAGTTTAGGGACAGCGGTGGTAGAGACCCAGTACTTC.

DNA of the CDR3: TGTGCCAGCAGCCCGACGGACAGACGGGAGACCCAGTACTTC. Protein sequence: CASSPTDRRETQYF. The V gene is TRBV13, the J gene TRBJ2-5, with a tentative D call TRBD1 (6 bases). The CDR3 sequence is 14 residues long. V was shortened by 5 bases and J by 5 bases, with 15 bases between the two germline ends. Germline V gene lookup returns CDR1 PRHDT and CDR2 FYEKMQ (reference sequence).

The chain carries TRBV30 and TRBJ2-2; TRBD1 aligns across 9 bases. Germline loops: CDR1 GTSNPN, CDR2 SVGIG (reference sequence). The trim removed 5 bases at V and 4 bases at J, leaving 11 bases unmatched. CDR3 size: 16 residues. CDR3 sequence (DNA): TGTGCCTGGGGAAAGACCCGGGACAGGGTCACCGGGGAGCTGTTTTTT. It encodes CAWGKTRDRVTGELFF.

V is TRBV13 and J is TRBJ2-3, with TRBD2 matching over 12 bases. The CDR3 is 17 amino acids. V was clipped by 1 base and J by 7 bases; unmatched bases: 9. CDR1 and CDR2 from the germline V gene are PRHDT and FYEKMQ (reference sequence). CDR3 amino acids: CASSLVSSGRADNTQYF. For the CDR3, the DNA is TGTGCCAGCAGCTTAGTATCTAGCGGGAGGGCCGATAATACGCAGTATTTT.

The CDR3 loop is CASSSRDMVYGYTF. CDR3 in DNA: TGTGCCAGCAGTTCCCGGGACATGGTCTATGGCTACACCTTC. V usage is TRBV28 and J usage is TRBJ1-2, with D possibly matching TRBD1 (6 bases). This CDR3 is built from 14 residues. With 4 bases removed from V and 4 bases from J, the gap between germline ends came to 13 bases. The germline gives CDR1 MDHEN, CDR2 SYDVKM.

The chain employs TRBV7-9 and TRBJ2-7; D tentatively reads TRBD1 or TRBD2 (5 bases each). CDR1 is SEHNR and CDR2 is FQNEAQ in the germline V gene (reference sequence). V was shortened by 10 bases and J by 9 bases, with 13 bases between the two germline ends. The CDR3 length is 10 residues. The CDR3 region has the DNA TGTGCCATCGAAGGGGAGCGGCAGTACTTC. The encoded protein is CAIEGERQYF.

The chain couples TRBV9 to TRBJ2-3; unclear D gene. Trimming shortened V by 5 bases and J by 2 bases, and 9 bases separated the two germline ends. This CDR3 region has 13 residues. Germline CDR1 SGDLS, CDR2 YYNGEE. The CDR3 reads CASSPGNTDTQYF. CDR3 bases: TGTGCCAGCAGTCCGGGCAACACAGATACGCAGTATTTT.

This clone was seen once. The V call is TRBV6-5, the J call TRBJ2-7; 10 bases agree with TRBD1. V shed 2 bases, J shed 5 bases, and the junction held 6 bases outside the gene matches. Germline CDR1 MNHEY, CDR2 SVGAGI. The CDR3 is 15 residues long. CDR3 DNA: TGTGCCAGCAGTTACGAGTGGGACAGGGGCAACGAGCAGTACTTC. Translation: CASSYEWDRGNEQYF.

The chain carries TRBV7-9 and TRBJ1-2; 8 positions match TRBD1. The ends lost 4 bases at V and 8 bases at J; junction bases unmatched: 3. Germline CDR1 SEHNR, CDR2 FQNEAQ (reference sequence). The CDR3 loop spans 12 amino acids. This CDR3 is CASSSTGEGYTF. Written as DNA, the CDR3 is TGTGCCAGCAGCTCGACAGGGGAGGGCTACACCTTC.